A single sample gave rise to the 24 T cell receptor beta chains below, sequenced in a study of OX40 agonist ivuxolimab in advanced cancers. Generated by immunoSEQ multiplex PCR, the TCRdb table keeps only in-frame clones and is missing some. The sample lists some 70,000 clones; 70% to 90% were seen once. The sequenced sample was CD4+ or CD8+ T cells sorted from blood, obtained in a trial of the OX40 agonist ivuxolimab. The receptors shown here come from an adult with an advanced solid tumor such as melanoma, head and neck, liver or kidney cancer.

The chain joins TRBV4-3 to TRBJ1-2; D perhaps matches TRBD1 (5 bases). Germline V CDR1 and CDR2: LGHNA, YSLEER. V was shortened by 6 bases and J by 4 bases, with 15 bases between the two germline ends. There are 14 residues in the CDR3. The CDR3 spells CASSPRVRVYGYTF. The DNA for the CDR3 is TGCGCCAGCAGTCCAAGAGTCAGGGTCTATGGCTACACCTTC.

This clone was found many times. This CDR3 is CASSRTTGSFDTGELFF. CDR3 nucleotide sequence: TGTGCCAGCAGTCGGACAACAGGGAGTTTTGACACCGGGGAGCTGTTTTTT. V usage is TRBV5-6 and J usage is TRBJ2-2; the D gene is possibly TRBD1 (6 bases). CDR3 length: 17 amino acids. Trimming left V 5 bases short and J 3 bases short, with 20 bases between. Germline V gene lookup returns CDR1 SGHDT and CDR2 YYEEEE.

V and J are TRBV5-1 and TRBJ2-6; 10 nucleotides align to TRBD1. The V and J ends lost 3 bases and 0 bases, in that order; junction bases with no gene match: 9. This CDR3 comprises 19 residues. Germline loops: CDR1 SGHRS, CDR2 YFSETQ. The CDR3 reads CASSWTDRGTSSGANVLTF. The CDR3 DNA sequence: TGCGCCAGCAGCTGGACGGACAGGGGGACAAGCTCTGGGGCCAACGTCCTGACTTTC.

This chain uses TRBV5-4 with TRBJ2-7; TRBD1 matches 7 bases. The CDR3 totals 16 residues. Trimming cost V 4 bases and J 0 bases; bases outside gene matches: 10. The germline V gene encodes CDR1 SGHNT and CDR2 YYREEE (reference sequence). DNA of the CDR3: TGTGCCAGCAGCCTCCGACAGGGCCTTTCCTCCTACGAGCAGTACTTC. It codes for CASSLRQGLSSYEQYF.

The V gene is TRBV6-5, the J gene TRBJ1-6; D is undetermined. The CDR3 is 13 amino acids. Trimming cost V 8 bases and J 6 bases, with 11 bases left between them. Germline V gives CDR1 MNHEY, CDR2 SVGAGI. DNA of the CDR3: TGTGCCAGCGGGCCCCTTCCTAATTCACCCCTCCACTTT. It encodes CASGPLPNSPLHF.

The J gene is TRBJ2-5, the V gene TRBV25-1; no clear D gene. This CDR3 spans 13 amino acids. Per germline, CDR1 MGHDK and CDR2 SYGVNS. V was clipped by 3 bases and J by 4 bases, with 9 bases between them. This CDR3 reads CASSEGSRETQYF. In nucleotides, the CDR3 is TGTGCCAGCAGTGAGGGAAGTAGAGAGACCCAGTACTTC.

V gene TRBV6-4 combines with J gene TRBJ1-1; 8 nucleotides align to TRBD1. This CDR3 has 13 amino acids. V shed 6 bases, J shed 6 bases, and the junction held 6 bases outside the gene matches. Per the germline V gene, CDR1 is MRHNA and CDR2 is SNTAGT. The CDR3 DNA reads as TGTGCCAGCAGAAGGACAGGGAATTCTGAAGCTTTCTTT. Translated, it gives CASRRTGNSEAFF.

The chain carries TRBV10-3 and TRBJ2-1; D is unclear. Germline values: CDR1 ENHRY, CDR2 SYGVKD. Deletions cut 0 bases from V and 1 base from J, with 10 bases between. CDR3 length: 16 amino acids. CDR3 nucleotide sequence: TGTGCCATCAGTGAGTCTAAAGGCAGGTCCTACAATGAGCAGTTCTTC. It codes for CAISESKGRSYNEQFF.

The chain has TRBV5-1 and TRBJ2-2, with 7 bases aligning to TRBD1. This CDR3 has 16 amino acids. Trimming at V came to 2 bases and at J to 5 bases, leaving 9 bases not matched to a gene. The V gene's germline CDR1 is SGHRS and CDR2 YFSETQ. CDR3 sequence reads: CASSFIKAGGTGELFF. The CDR3 DNA is TGCGCCAGCAGCTTTATAAAGGCAGGGGGTACCGGGGAGCTGTTTTTT. The entire variable domain, with the rest obtained from reference TRBV5-1 and TRBJ2-2, is as follows: KAGVTQTPRYLIKTRGQQVTLSCSPISGHRSVSWYQQTPGQGLQFLFEYFSETQRNKGNFPGRFSGRQFSNSRSEMNVSTLELGDSALYLCASSFIKAGGTGELFFGEGSRLTVL.

The rearrangement uses TRBV2 and TRBJ2-7; 9 nucleotides match TRBD1. The CDR3 covers 16 residues. Germline CDR1 SNHLY, CDR2 FYNNEI. The V and J ends lost 6 bases and 0 bases, in that order; junction bases with no gene match: 9. In DNA, the CDR3 is TGTGCCAGCAGCGTACCGGGACAGGGCGTCTCCTACGAGCAGTACTTC. Residues: CASSVPGQGVSYEQYF.

The DNA of the CDR3 is TGTGCCAGCAGTCAGGGGGCCTGGTATGGCTACACCTTC. This sequence encodes CASSQGAWYGYTF. The chain carries TRBV27 and TRBJ1-2, with TRBD1 matching over 8 bases. The V gene end was trimmed by 5 bases and the J gene end by 5 bases; junction bases not matched to a gene: 4. In germline, CDR1 is MNHEY, CDR2 SMNVEV (reference sequence). This CDR3 is built from 13 residues.

The chain links TRBV5-4 to TRBJ1-1; 10 bases are a match to TRBD1. The CDR3 covers 14 residues. J was trimmed by 10 bases and V by 1 base; bases with no gene match: 7. Germline V gene sequence: CDR1 SGHNT, CDR2 YYREEE (reference sequence). In nucleotides, the CDR3 is TGTGCCAGCAGCTTGTTCACGGACAGGGGGGCAGCTTTCTTT. This codes for CASSLFTDRGAAFF.

DNA for the CDR3: TGTGCCAGCTCGCCTTTCGCCTATAGCAATCAGCCCCAGCATTTT. Its protein is CASSPFAYSNQPQHF. J is TRBJ1-5 and V is TRBV2; D not certain. Trimming cost V 8 bases and J 0 bases, with 14 bases left between them. In germline, CDR1 is SNHLY, CDR2 FYNNEI. The CDR3 runs 15 residues.

This clone appeared once. This chain joins TRBV5-1 and TRBJ2-3, with TRBD2 identical over 7 bases. Losses at the gene ends were 0 bases for V and 3 bases for J; bases not matched to a gene: 4. Germline-derived CDR1 and CDR2 are SGHRS and YFSETQ. The length of the CDR3 is 15 residues. The CDR3 DNA is TGCGCCAGCAGCTTGGCGGCTAGCGGAACAGATACGCAGTATTTT. The encoded protein is CASSLAASGTDTQYF.

This clone was observed once. The chain uses TRBV11-3 and TRBJ2-2; the match to TRBD1 covers 7 bases. CDR3 length: 18 residues. Germline V gene lookup returns CDR1 SGHNT and CDR2 YENEEA. V dropped 0 bases and J dropped 1; count of bases not matched to a gene: 8. The CDR3 protein is CASSLDRTGTENTGELFF. The CDR3 DNA reads TGTGCCAGCAGCTTAGATCGAACCGGGACAGAGAACACCGGGGAGCTGTTTTTT. The entire variable domain, with the rest obtained from reference TRBV11-3 and TRBJ2-2, is as follows: EAGVVQSPRYKIIEKKQPVAFWCNPISGHNTLYWYLQNLGQGPELLIRYENEEAVDDSQLPKDRFSAERLKGVDSTLKIQPAELGDSAVYLCASSLDRTGTENTGELFFGEGSRLTVL.

V and J are TRBV20-1 and TRBJ2-3; no clear D gene. This CDR3 spans 11 amino acids. Germline V gene lookup returns CDR1 DFQATT and CDR2 SNEGSKA (reference sequence). V dropped 1 base and J dropped 6 bases, with 5 bases sitting between them. CDR3 bases: TGCAGTGCTAGAGTCTGGGATACGCAGTATTTT. This sequence encodes CSARVWDTQYF.

The chain recombines TRBV19 with TRBJ1-5; 9 nucleotides match TRBD1. The CDR3 length is 14 residues. Germline CDR1 is LNHDA and CDR2 is SQIVND (reference sequence). V lost 7 bases, J lost 5 bases, and 6 bases stayed unmatched. The CDR3 reads CASTLGQGYQPQHF. The CDR3 DNA reads as TGTGCCAGTACCCTAGGACAGGGGTATCAGCCCCAGCATTTT.

V gene TRBV4-3 combines with J gene TRBJ2-6; 7 positions agree with TRBD1. Germline loops: CDR1 LGHNA, CDR2 YSLEER. This CDR3 contains 18 residues. V lost 2 bases and J lost 2; bases outside the gene matches: 9. The DNA for the CDR3 is TGCGCCAGCAGCCAACAAGCTCCGACAGGGACTGGGGCCAACGTCCTGACTTTC. Protein product: CASSQQAPTGTGANVLTF.

This chain joins TRBV6-5 and TRBJ2-7, with D possibly matching TRBD1 (6 bases). The CDR3 is made up of 13 amino acids. CDR1 is MNHEY and CDR2 is SVGAGI in the germline V gene. Trimming removed 8 bases from V and 1 base from J, with 12 bases in between. DNA for the CDR3: TGTGCCAGCCAGAGGGGGTCGTCCTACGAGCAGTACTTC. This sequence encodes CASQRGSSYEQYF.

The rearrangement joins TRBV29-1 to TRBJ2-7; tentative D call: TRBD1 (6 bases). Germline V lookup: CDR1 SQVTM, CDR2 ANQGSEA. V was pared by 1 base and J by 3 bases, with 7 bases between. There are 12 residues in the CDR3. DNA of the CDR3: TGCAGCGTTGAAGGAGGGGGCTACGAGCAGTACTTC. It encodes CSVEGGGYEQYF.

The genes are TRBV5-1 and TRBJ2-1; a possible D gene is TRBD1 (6 bases). V dropped 7 bases and J dropped 2 bases, with 16 bases sitting between them. There are 15 residues in the CDR3. CDR1 and CDR2 (germline): SGHRS, YFSETQ. CDR3: CASGATGTPYNEQFF. The CDR3 DNA is TGCGCCAGCGGCGCAACCGGGACACCCTACAATGAGCAGTTCTTC. Variable domain in full (rest from reference TRBV5-1 and TRBJ2-1): KAGVTQTPRYLIKTRGQQVTLSCSPISGHRSVSWYQQTPGQGLQFLFEYFSETQRNKGNFPGRFSGRQFSNSRSEMNVSTLELGDSALYLCASGATGTPYNEQFFGPGTRLTVL.

The gene calls are TRBV23-1 and TRBJ1-1; D is unclear. TRBV23-1 is an ORF; its function is uncertain. V was pared by 8 bases and J by 2 bases, with 27 bases between. The CDR3 is made up of 18 amino acids. The CDR3 DNA is TGCGCCAGCGAATCCGATAGGGTTTTTTTGTGGTTAAACACTGAAGCTTTCTTT. Protein product: CASESDRVFLWLNTEAFF.

The chain has TRBV10-1 and TRBJ2-7; D ambiguous. The CDR3 runs to 12 residues. The germline V gene has CDR1 WNHNN and CDR2 SYGVQD (reference sequence). V shed 3 bases and J shed 0 bases, with 3 bases lying between them. The CDR3 loop is CASSDNSYEQYF. CDR3 bases: TGCGCCAGCAGTGACAACTCCTACGAGCAGTACTTC.

The chain combines TRBV6-5 with TRBJ2-1; 8 bases map to TRBD1. The germline CDR1 and CDR2 sequences are MNHEY and SVGAGI. This CDR3 contains 15 residues. V shed 0 bases, J shed 8 bases, and the junction held 6 bases outside the gene matches. CDR3 sequence: CASSYSGTGVYEQFF. DNA for the CDR3: TGTGCCAGCAGTTACTCAGGGACAGGCGTGTATGAGCAGTTCTTC.